This T cell receptor (beta chain) stems from a study of blood T cell repertoires in COVID-19 (TCRdb year 2020). For the study in its entirety: The collaborator samples originated in the United States, Italy and Spain and spanned the acute and convalescent phases of COVID-19. A freely available public database, intended as a resource for researchers studying the immune response to SARS-CoV-2, is where the repertoires were released. Subjects who had been exposed to COVID-19, were actively infected with it, or had recovered from it provided the deeply sampled blood TCRbeta repertoires that made up the dataset. The prospective study material was composed of cDNA or gDNA derived from T cells, B-cell-depleted T cells, or PBMCs. Where available, HLA class I and class II types were taken from metadata supplied by the sample provider and were not determined by assay-based typing. The samples were drawn from the first 160 participants of the ongoing ImmuneRACE study and from 950 to 1,500 subjects provided by 6 global collaborators. Sample metadata almost always included a de-identified subject ID, COVID-19 status, age in years and sex. What the authors observed across the whole study: The amount of clinical and demographic metadata varied by source and participant and was provided uncurated.

In the prospective study, participants were about 18 to 90 years old, resided in about two dozen geographic areas of the United States, and were enrolled through a virtual design. Cohort assignment in the prospective study relied on participant-reported clinical history from a screening survey and a study questionnaire. For ImmuneRACE Cohort 3, a participant was defined as recovered based on two consecutive negative NP/OP PCR tests, clearance by a healthcare professional, or resolution of symptoms. Each participant in the prospective study had whole blood, serum and a nasopharyngeal or oropharyngeal swab collected by mobile phlebotomists. Prospective study participants could optionally give additional blood draws and questionnaires over a roughly two-month period. Before DNA extraction, blood samples from the prospective study were shipped at room temperature or frozen. This clone was detected only once. Its antigen specificity is not known. No base-level quality is on record; no much larger clone is a single base apart.

V is cut back by 4 bases and J by 4 bases, with 7 bases in the junction unmatched. CDR1 and CDR2, looked up from the germline V gene, are MNHNS and SASEGT. CDR3 length: 16 amino acids, cysteine to phenylalanine. Just CDR3 DNA is preserved here, 48 bases in frame from base 1. The immunoSEQ Assay, a bias-controlled multiplex PCR, was used to amplify TCRbeta CDR3 regions from genomic DNA. As for how the authors treated the data: Nucleated cell counts per sample were estimated from amplification of reference gene primers within the assay. To quantify the absolute abundance of each unique TCRbeta CDR3 rearrangement, sequence reads were collapsed and filtered. For each sample, productive Simpson clonality was calculated as the square root of Simpson's diversity index across productive rearrangements. TCRdb re-hosts the immuneACCESS table, in-frame sequences only. Its copies lack some clones; in the studies checked, an unresolved V gene accounts for under half of them, and the cause for the rest is not known. That table gives V, J and clone size, and the DNA gave D and trimming. Within this sample are hundreds of thousands of clones, with approximately 83% of them counted one time only. Roughly 2% of the sample comes from the top ten.

The sequenced sample consisted of PBMCs or T cells enriched from blood (not recorded which). The receptor chain draws on TRBV6-1 and TRBJ2-2, with 9 junctional bases fitting TRBD1. The sequence derives from a man in his thirties or forties who had recovered from COVID-19. This receptor has the CDR3 CASSVQGAHLTGELFF. Here is the DNA: TGTGCCAGCAGTGTACAGGGGGCCCATCTCACCGGGGAGCTGTTTTTT.